This TCR beta chain derives from a study of cytomegalovirus exposure and HLA in healthy donors. Findings and caveats of the study: Another analysis was done later, and it associated 16,951 TCR beta sequences with HLA alleles at 0.05 false discovery rate. Clonal expansion, a later analysis showed, was greater in HLA-associated TCR beta chains than in equally common others. The productive fraction for most TCR beta V segments was about 90% or about 30% in an earlier analysis.

This clone showed up just once. Its antigen is still unknown. Researchers ran the PCR with 60 Vbeta and 13 Jbeta primers. The method was immunoSEQ multiplex PCR; TCRdb's version includes in-frame clones alone and lacks a portion of them. The data hold some 200,000 clones, with roughly 80% observed a single time. The CDR3 totals 17 residues. V shed 1 base and J shed 7 bases, with 20 bases lying between them. This rearrangement joins TRBV5-3 to TRBJ1-4, with D hard to call. TRBV5-3 is labeled an ORF, and its function is uncertain. This clonotype was sampled from a female donor in good health and CMV-seronegative. The sample taken for sequencing was PBMCs. The CDR3 sequence is CARSLQSCGQIGEKLFF. For the CDR3, the DNA is TGTGCCAGAAGCTTGCAATCGTGCGGGCAGATAGGTGAAAAACTGTTTTTT.